This TCR beta chain came from a study of CD8 T cells in ankylosing spondylitis. The study, taken as a whole, reports: CD8+ by phenotype, disease-linked clones were relatively rare in peripheral blood. A subset of motif variants has previously been described in the synovial fluid and blood of reactive arthritis.

V trimming: 2 bases; J trimming: 4 bases; junction bases outside the gene matches: 10. The CDR3 length is 17 residues. Germline V gives CDR1 KGHDR, CDR2 SFDVKD. This clonotype was detected many times. Its antigen remains unknown. TCRdb fed the 5' RACE reads into MiXCR, producing one record per CDR3 protein. The data show under 200,000 distinct CDR3 sequences, 11% seen once. The TCR sequence derives from a male donor with ankylosing spondylitis or in good health (not recorded which). V is TRBV24-1 and J is TRBJ2-3; 8 nucleotides line up with TRBD2. The sequenced sample was blood, either unsorted or a sorted T cell fraction (not recorded which). The CDR3 is CATSDSSGTSSADTQYF. Here the CDR3 DNA reads TGTGCCACCAGTGATTCTTCCGGGACTAGTTCGGCAGATACGCAGTATTTT.